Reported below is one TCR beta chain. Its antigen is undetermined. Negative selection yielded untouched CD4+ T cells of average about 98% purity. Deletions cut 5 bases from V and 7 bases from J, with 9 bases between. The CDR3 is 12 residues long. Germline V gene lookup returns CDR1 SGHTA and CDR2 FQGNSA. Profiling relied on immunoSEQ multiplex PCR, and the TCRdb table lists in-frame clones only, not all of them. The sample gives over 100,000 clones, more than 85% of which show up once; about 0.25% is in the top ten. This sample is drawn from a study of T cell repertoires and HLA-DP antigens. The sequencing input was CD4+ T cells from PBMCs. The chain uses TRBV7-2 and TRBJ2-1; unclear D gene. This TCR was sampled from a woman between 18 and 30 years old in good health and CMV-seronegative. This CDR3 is CASSLYKNEQFF. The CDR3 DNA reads TGTGCCAGCAGCCTGTACAAGAATGAGCAGTTCTTC.